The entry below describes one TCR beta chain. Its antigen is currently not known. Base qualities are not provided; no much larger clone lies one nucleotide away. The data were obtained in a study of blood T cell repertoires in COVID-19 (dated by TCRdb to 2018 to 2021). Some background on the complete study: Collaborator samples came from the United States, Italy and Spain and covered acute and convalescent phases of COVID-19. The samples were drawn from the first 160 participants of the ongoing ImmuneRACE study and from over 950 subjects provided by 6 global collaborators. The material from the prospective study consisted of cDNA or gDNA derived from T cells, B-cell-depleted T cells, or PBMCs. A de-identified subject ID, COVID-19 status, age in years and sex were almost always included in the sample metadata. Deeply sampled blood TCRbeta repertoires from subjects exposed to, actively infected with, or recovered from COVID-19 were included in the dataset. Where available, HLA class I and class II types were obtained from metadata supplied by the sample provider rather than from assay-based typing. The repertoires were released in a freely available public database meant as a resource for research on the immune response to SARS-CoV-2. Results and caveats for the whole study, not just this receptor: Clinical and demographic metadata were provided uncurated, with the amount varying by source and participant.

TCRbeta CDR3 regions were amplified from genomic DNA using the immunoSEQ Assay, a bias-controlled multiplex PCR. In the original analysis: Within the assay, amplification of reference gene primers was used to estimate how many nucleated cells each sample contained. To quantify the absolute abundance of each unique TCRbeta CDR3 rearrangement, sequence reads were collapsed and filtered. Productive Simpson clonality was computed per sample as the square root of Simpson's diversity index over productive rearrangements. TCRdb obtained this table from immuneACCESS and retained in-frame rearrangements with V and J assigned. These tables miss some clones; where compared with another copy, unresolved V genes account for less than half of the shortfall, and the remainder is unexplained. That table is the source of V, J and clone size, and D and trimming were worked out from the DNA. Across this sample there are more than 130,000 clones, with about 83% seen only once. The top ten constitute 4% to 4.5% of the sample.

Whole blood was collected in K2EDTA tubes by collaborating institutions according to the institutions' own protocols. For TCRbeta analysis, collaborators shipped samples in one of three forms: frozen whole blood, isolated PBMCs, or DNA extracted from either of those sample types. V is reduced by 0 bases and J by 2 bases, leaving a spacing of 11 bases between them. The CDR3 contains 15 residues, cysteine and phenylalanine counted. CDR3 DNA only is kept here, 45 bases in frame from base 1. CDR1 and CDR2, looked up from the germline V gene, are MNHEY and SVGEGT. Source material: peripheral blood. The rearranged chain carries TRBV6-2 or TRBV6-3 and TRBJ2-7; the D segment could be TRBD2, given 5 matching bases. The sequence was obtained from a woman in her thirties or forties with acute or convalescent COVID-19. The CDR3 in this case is CASSYSGRGTYEQYF. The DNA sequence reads TGTGCCAGCAGTTACTCCGGCAGAGGGACCTACGAGCAGTACTTC.